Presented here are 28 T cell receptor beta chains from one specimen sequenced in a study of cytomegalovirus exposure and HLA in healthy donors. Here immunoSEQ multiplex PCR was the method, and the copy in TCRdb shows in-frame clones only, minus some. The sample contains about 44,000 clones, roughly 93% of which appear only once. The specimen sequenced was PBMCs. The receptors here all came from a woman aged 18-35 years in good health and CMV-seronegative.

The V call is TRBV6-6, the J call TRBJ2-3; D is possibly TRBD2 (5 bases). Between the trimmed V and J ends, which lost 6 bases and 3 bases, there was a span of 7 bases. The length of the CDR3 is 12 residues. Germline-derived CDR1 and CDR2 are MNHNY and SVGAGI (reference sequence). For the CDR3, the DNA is TGTGCCAGCAGCCGAGGGACAGATACGCAGTATTTT. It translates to CASSRGTDTQYF.

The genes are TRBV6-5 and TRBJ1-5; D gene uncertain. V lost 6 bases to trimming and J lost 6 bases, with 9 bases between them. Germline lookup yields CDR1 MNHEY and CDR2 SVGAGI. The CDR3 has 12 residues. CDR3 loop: CASSRSGQPQHF. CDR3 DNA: TGTGCCAGCAGCCGATCGGGTCAGCCCCAGCATTTT.

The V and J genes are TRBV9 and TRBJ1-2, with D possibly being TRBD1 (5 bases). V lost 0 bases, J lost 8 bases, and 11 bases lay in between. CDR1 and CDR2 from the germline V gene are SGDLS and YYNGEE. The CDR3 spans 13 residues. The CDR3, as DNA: TGTGCCAGCAGCGTAGGGGGCGGACGAGGCTACACCTTC. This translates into CASSVGGGRGYTF.

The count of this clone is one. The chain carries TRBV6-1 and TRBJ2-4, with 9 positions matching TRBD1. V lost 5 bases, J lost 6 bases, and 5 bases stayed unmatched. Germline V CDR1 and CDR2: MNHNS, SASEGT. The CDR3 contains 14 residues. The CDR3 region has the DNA TGTGCCAGCAGTTCTTTGGGACAGGGAAACATTCAGTACTTC. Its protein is CASSSLGQGNIQYF.

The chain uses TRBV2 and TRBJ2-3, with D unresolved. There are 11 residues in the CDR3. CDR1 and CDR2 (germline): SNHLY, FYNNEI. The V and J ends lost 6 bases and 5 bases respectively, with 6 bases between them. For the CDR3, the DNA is TGTGCCAGCAGGCAACAAGATACGCAGTATTTT. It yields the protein CASRQQDTQYF.

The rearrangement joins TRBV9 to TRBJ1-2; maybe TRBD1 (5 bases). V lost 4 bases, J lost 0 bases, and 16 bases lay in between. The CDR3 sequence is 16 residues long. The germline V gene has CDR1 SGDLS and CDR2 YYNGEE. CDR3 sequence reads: CASSSGKGSTNYGYTF. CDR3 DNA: TGTGCCAGCAGCTCAGGGAAGGGCTCAACTAACTATGGCTACACCTTC.

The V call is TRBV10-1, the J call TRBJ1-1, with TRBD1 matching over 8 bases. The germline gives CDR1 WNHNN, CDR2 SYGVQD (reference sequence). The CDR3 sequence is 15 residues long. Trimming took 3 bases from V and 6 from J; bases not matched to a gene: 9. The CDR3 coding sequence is TGCGCCAGCAGTGACTCGCAGGGGGCGTACGCTGAAGCTTTCTTT. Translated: CASSDSQGAYAEAFF.

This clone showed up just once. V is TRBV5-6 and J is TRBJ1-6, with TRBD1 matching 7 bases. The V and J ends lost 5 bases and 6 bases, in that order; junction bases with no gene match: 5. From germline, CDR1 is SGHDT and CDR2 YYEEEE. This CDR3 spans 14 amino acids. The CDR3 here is CASRTRDSNSPLHF. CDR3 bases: TGTGCCAGCAGAACGCGGGACAGTAATTCACCCCTCCACTTT.

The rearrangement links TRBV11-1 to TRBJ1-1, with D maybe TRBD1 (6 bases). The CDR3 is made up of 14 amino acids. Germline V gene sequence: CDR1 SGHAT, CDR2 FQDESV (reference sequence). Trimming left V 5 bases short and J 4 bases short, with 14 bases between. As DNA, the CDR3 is TGTGCCAGCAGCCCCTCTGCGGGGGCCACTGAAGCTTTCTTT. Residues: CASSPSAGATEAFF.

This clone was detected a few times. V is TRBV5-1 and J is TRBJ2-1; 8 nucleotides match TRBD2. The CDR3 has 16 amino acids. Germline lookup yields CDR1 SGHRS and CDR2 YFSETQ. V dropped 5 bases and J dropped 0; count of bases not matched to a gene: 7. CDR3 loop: CASSLAGGSSYNEQFF. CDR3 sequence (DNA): TGCGCCAGCAGTCTAGCGGGCGGGAGCTCCTACAATGAGCAGTTCTTC.

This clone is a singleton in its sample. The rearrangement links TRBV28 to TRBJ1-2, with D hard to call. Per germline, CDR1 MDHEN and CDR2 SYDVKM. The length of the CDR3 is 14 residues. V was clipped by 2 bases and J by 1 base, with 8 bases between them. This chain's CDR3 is CASSLIPNNYGYTF. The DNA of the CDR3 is TGTGCCAGCAGTTTAATCCCTAATAACTATGGCTACACCTTC.

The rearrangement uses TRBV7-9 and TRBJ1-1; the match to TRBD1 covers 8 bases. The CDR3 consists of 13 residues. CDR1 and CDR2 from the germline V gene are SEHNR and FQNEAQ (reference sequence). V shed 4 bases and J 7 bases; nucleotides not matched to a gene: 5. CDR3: CASSSTGGNEAFF. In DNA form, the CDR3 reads TGTGCCAGCAGCTCCACAGGGGGAAATGAAGCTTTCTTT.

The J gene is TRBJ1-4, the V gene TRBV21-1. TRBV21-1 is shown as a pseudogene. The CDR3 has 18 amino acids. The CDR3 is CASSNKSSPHATNEKLFF. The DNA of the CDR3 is TGTGCCAGCAGCAATAAGTCGAGTCCCCATGCAACTAATGAAAAACTGTTTTTT.

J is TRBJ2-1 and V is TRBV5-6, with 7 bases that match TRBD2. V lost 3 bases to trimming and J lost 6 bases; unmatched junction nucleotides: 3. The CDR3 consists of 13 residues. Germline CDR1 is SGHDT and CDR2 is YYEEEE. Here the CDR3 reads CASSSGGFNEQFF. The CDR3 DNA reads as TGTGCCAGCAGCTCGGGGGGATTCAATGAGCAGTTCTTC.

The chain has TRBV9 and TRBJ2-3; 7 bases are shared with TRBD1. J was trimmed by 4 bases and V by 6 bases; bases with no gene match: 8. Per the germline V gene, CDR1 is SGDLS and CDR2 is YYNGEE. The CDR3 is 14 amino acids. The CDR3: CASTETGLADTQYF. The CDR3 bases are TGTGCCAGCACCGAGACAGGGTTGGCAGATACGCAGTATTTT.

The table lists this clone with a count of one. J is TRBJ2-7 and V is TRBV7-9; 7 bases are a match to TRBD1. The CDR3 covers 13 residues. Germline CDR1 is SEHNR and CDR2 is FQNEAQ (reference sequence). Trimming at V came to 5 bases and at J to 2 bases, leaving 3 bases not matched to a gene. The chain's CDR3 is CASSLTGTYEQYF. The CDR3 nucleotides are TGTGCCAGCAGCCTGACAGGGACCTACGAGCAGTACTTC.

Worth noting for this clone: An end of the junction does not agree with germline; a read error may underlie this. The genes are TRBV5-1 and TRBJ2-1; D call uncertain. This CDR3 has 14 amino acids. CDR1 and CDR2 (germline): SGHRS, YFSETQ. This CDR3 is CASSLLASHNEQFF. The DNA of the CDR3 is TGCGCCAGCAGCTTGCTGGCCTCCCACAATGAGCAGTTCTTC.

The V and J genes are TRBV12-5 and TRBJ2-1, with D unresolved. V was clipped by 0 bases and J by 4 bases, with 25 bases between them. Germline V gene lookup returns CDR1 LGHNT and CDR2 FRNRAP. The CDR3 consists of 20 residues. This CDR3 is CASGLVSSYRVVLYYNEQFF. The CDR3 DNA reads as TGTGCTAGTGGTTTGGTAAGCAGTTATCGGGTAGTCCTATATTACAATGAGCAGTTCTTC.

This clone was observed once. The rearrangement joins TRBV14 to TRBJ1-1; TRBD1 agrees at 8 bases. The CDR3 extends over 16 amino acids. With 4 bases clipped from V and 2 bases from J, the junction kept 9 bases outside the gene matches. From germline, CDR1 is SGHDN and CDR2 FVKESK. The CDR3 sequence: CASSLRPDRANTEAFF. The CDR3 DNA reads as TGTGCCAGCAGCCTAAGACCGGACAGGGCTAACACTGAAGCTTTCTTT.

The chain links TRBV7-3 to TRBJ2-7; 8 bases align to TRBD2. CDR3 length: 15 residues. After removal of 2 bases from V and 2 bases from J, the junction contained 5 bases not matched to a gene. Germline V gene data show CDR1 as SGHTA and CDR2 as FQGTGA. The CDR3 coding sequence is TGTGCCAGCAGCTTACGGGGGGGCCCCACCTACGAGCAGTACTTC. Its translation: CASSLRGGPTYEQYF.

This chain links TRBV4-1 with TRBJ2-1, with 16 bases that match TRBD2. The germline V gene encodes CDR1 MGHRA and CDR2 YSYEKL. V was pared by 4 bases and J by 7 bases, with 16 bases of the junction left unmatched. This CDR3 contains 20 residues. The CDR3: CASSRQGTSGGVRSMNEQFF. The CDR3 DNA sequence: TGCGCCAGCAGCCGGCAGGGGACTAGCGGGGGGGTCCGATCCATGAATGAGCAGTTCTTC.

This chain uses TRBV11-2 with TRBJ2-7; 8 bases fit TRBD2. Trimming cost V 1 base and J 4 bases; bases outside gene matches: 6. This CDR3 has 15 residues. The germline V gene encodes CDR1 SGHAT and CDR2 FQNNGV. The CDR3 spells CASSLAGGPLYEQYF. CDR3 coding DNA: TGTGCCAGCAGCTTAGCGGGGGGGCCTTTATACGAGCAGTACTTC.

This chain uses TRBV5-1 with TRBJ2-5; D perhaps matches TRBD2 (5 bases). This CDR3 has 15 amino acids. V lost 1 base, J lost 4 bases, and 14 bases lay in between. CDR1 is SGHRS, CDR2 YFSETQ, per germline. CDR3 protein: CASSLYPRSGETQYF. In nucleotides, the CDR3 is TGCGCCAGCAGCTTGTATCCCAGAAGCGGAGAGACCCAGTACTTC.

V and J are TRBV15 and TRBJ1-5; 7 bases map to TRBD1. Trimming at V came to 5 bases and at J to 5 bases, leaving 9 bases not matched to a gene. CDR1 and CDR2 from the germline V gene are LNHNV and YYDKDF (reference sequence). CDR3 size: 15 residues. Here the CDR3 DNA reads TGTGCCACCAGCTCCGGGGACAGCTCTCATCAGCCCCAGCATTTT. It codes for CATSSGDSSHQPQHF.

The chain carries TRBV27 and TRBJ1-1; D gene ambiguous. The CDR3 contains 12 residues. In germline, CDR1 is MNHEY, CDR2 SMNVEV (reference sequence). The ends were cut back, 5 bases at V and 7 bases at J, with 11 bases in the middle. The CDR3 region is CASSEVRNEAFF. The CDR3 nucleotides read TGTGCCAGCAGTGAAGTTAGAAATGAAGCTTTCTTT.

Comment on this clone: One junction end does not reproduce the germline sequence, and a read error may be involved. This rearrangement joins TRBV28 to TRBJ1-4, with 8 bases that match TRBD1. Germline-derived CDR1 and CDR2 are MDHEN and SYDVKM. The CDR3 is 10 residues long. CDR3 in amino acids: CASSFRDRHF. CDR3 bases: TGTGCCAGCAGTTTTCGGGACAGGCATTTT.

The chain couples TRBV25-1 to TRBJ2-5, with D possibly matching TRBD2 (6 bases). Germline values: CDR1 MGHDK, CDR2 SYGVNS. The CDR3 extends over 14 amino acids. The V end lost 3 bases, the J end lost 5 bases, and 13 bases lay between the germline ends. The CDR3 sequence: CASSDFGGLETQYF. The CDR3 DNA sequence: TGTGCCAGCAGTGATTTCGGGGGTTTGGAGACCCAGTACTTC.

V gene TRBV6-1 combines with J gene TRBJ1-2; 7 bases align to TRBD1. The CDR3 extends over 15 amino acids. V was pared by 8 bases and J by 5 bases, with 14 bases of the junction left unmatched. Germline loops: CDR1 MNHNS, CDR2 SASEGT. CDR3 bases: TGTGCCAGCTTAAGATTGGACAGGATAGATTATGGCTACACCTTC. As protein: CASLRLDRIDYGYTF.